A selection of T cell receptor beta chains follows, all from one sample in a study of cytomegalovirus exposure and HLA in healthy donors. The repertoire was sequenced with immunoSEQ multiplex PCR; TCRdb's copy has only in-frame clones and lacks some. Of roughly 200,000 clones in the sample, roughly a tenth were seen once. Sequencing input: PBMCs. These receptors came from a woman between 25 and 40 years old in good health and CMV-seropositive. Each CDR3 is given with its conserved first and last residue.

V gene	J gene	CDR3 length	CDR3 protein
TRBV10-1	TRBJ2-1	16	CASSDPAGGFYNEQFF
TRBV5-4	TRBJ2-2	17	CASSSPAQGVNTGELFF
TRBV7-2	TRBJ2-3	15	CASSLEAFRADTQYF
TRBV2	TRBJ2-5	15	CASIGVREGGETQYF
TRBV5-1	TRBJ2-7	12	CASSAGWGEQYF
TRBV5-1	TRBJ2-7	16	CASSLATSGVTYEQYF
TRBV6-5	TRBJ1-2	14	CASSNVGRNYGYTF
TRBV7-2	TRBJ1-2	14	CASSLGGSAYGYTF
TRBV2	TRBJ2-7	18	CASDPGWRGRRVSYEQYF
TRBV4-1	TRBJ2-7	14	CASSQDQFAYEQYF
TRBV30	TRBJ1-1	14	CAWSLARLNTEAFF